These T cell receptor beta chains were read from a single sample in a study of neoadjuvant anti-PD-1 for oral cavity cancer. Sequencing was performed with immunoSEQ multiplex PCR; in TCRdb, only in-frame clones are kept and a portion is missing. The sample lists 37,000 or so clones, 38% occurring once. Source: tumor tissue, taken after nivolumab (anti-PD-1) treatment. These receptors were obtained from a person between 40 and 85 years old with oral cavity squamous cell carcinoma. Each CDR3 is given with its conserved first and last residue. D genes are given only for firm matches. Expanded clones get a size class; other rows say once, few or many, or leave the size out.

TRBJ2-7,TRBD1,TRBV6-5,NA,CASSKRQGFTYEQYF,TGTGCCAGCAGTAAAAGACAGGGGTTCACCTACGAGCAGTACTTC
TRBJ1-1,TRBD1,TRBV7-3,NA,CASSRGQGRSAEAFF,TGTGCCAGCAGCCGCGGACAGGGGAGGTCCGCTGAAGCTTTCTTT
TRBJ1-5,TRBD1,TRBV19,NA,CASQKQGAGQPQHF,TGTGCCAGCCAAAAACAGGGGGCGGGTCAGCCCCAGCATTTT
TRBJ1-2,NA,TRBV10-2,few,CASSSGLSSGYTF,TGCGCCAGCAGTTCCGGGCTGAGCTCCGGCTACACCTTC
TRBJ2-5,TRBD1,TRBV19,few,CASSFTGVETQYF,TGTGCCAGTAGCTTTACAGGGGTAGAGACCCAGTACTTC
TRBJ2-7,NA,TRBV6-7,medium-sized,CASNLGYEQYF,TGTGCCAGCAATCTAGGTTACGAGCAGTACTTC
TRBJ1-2,NA,TRBV28,many,CASRRQPGTGYGYTF,TGTGCCAGCAGGCGGCAGCCCGGGACCGGGTATGGCTACACCTTC
TRBJ1-5,NA,TRBV15,few,CATSLSNEAPQHF,TGTGCCACCAGCTTAAGCAACGAGGCGCCCCAGCATTTT
TRBJ1-5,NA,TRBV7-2,few,CASSLGPGPLLGNQPQHF,TGTGCCAGCAGCTTAGGGCCAGGGCCCCTATTAGGCAATCAGCCCCAGCATTTT
TRBJ1-1,NA,TRBV7-9,few,CASRPPLSTTEAFF,TGTGCCAGCAGACCCCCCCTGTCGACCACTGAAGCTTTCTTT
TRBJ2-1,NA,TRBV7-3,few,CASSSNRLEGNEQFF,TGTGCCAGCAGCTCTAACCGCCTAGAGGGGAATGAGCAGTTCTTC
TRBJ1-1,TRBD1,TRBV5-6,many,CASSQNLDRGNTEAFF,TGTGCCAGCAGCCAAAACCTGGACAGGGGGAACACTGAAGCTTTCTTT
TRBJ2-3,NA,TRBV27,NA,CASSQLGTDTQYF,TGTGCCAGCAGTCAACTAGGAACAGATACGCAGTATTTT
TRBJ2-3,TRBD2,TRBV6-1,NA,CASKAGGTDTQYF,TGTGCCAGCAAGGCGGGGGGAACTGATACGCAGTATTTT
TRBJ1-5,NA,TRBV7-2,few,CASRDRDRGSNQPQHF,TGTGCCAGCAGGGATCGAGACAGAGGGAGCAATCAGCCCCAGCATTTT
TRBJ1-5,NA,TRBV19,NA,CASSIVGDIIWPQHF,TGTGCCAGTAGTATTGTAGGGGACATAATTTGGCCCCAGCATTTT
TRBJ2-7,NA,TRBV25-1,NA,CASSGRDWGSYEQYF,TGTGCCAGCAGTGGCCGGGACTGGGGTTCCTACGAGCAGTACTTC
TRBJ1-1,NA,TRBV7-3,few,CASSKGNTEAFF,TGTGCCAGCAGCAAGGGAAACACTGAAGCTTTCTTT
TRBJ1-2,NA,TRBV28,few,CASSLDGVGMGGYTF,TGTGCCAGCAGTTTAGACGGAGTCGGCATGGGTGGCTACACCTTC
TRBJ1-5,TRBD1,TRBV30,NA,CAWSVRRGTGGQPQHF,TGTGCCTGGAGTGTACGTCGTGGGACAGGGGGTCAGCCCCAGCATTTT
TRBJ2-5,NA,TRBV25-1,NA,CASSDPPPEETQYF,TGTGCCAGCAGTGACCCCCCTCCGGAAGAGACCCAGTACTTC
TRBJ1-1,NA,TRBV18,many,CASSPPTGARTEAFF,TGTGCCAGCTCACCACCTACGGGGGCCAGGACTGAAGCTTTCTTT
TRBJ1-4,NA,TRBV7-9,few,CASSSEGVLAEKLFF,TGTGCCAGCAGTTCTGAGGGGGTTCTCGCTGAAAAACTGTTTTTT
TRBJ2-5,TRBD2,TRBV6-5,NA,CASRRLAGGAETQYF,TGTGCCAGCAGGCGACTAGCGGGGGGGGCGGAGACCCAGTACTTC
TRBJ1-2,NA,TRBV28,NA,CASRNTGTYGYTF,TGTGCCAGCAGAAATACAGGGACCTATGGCTACACCTTC
TRBJ1-2,NA,TRBV5-1,NA,CASSLREGRGYTF,TGCGCCAGCAGCTTGAGGGAGGGTCGTGGCTACACCTTC
TRBJ2-7,NA,TRBV27,NA,CASSQRARASSYEQYF,TGTGCCAGCAGCCAAAGGGCCAGGGCCAGCTCCTACGAGCAGTACTTC
TRBJ1-3,NA,TRBV5-1,few,CASSSGNTIYF,TGCGCCAGCAGCTCGGGAAACACCATATATTTT
TRBJ1-1,NA,TRBV21-1,few,CASRQYTEAFF,TGTGCCAGCAGACAGTACACTGAAGCTTTCTTT
TRBJ2-3,TRBD2,TRBV7-3,NA,CASSLSGGASDTQYF,TGTGCCAGCAGCCTTAGCGGGGGGGCTTCAGATACGCAGTATTTT
TRBJ1-2,NA,TRBV7-9,NA,CASTWVGAFDGYTF,TGTGCCAGCACCTGGGTGGGGGCATTTGATGGCTACACCTTC
TRBJ2-3,NA,TRBV9,NA,CASSVDSSFGDTQYF,TGTGCCAGCAGCGTAGACAGTTCTTTCGGGGATACGCAGTATTTT
TRBJ1-2,NA,TRBV5-4,NA,CASSLEGAAPYGYTF,TGTGCCAGCAGCTTGGAAGGAGCCGCGCCTTATGGCTACACCTTC
TRBJ2-5,TRBD1,TRBV7-3,NA,CASSRGQGETQYF,TGTGCCAGCAGCCGTGGACAGGGTGAGACCCAGTACTTC
TRBJ2-7,TRBD2,TRBV7-6,few,CASSLLRGGINEQYF,TGTGCCAGCAGCTTATTGCGGGGGGGCATTAACGAGCAGTACTTC
TRBJ2-7,TRBD1,TRBV30,NA,CAWGLGQGGEQYF,TGTGCCTGGGGACTTGGACAGGGAGGAGAGCAGTACTTC
TRBJ2-7,NA,TRBV27,few,CASSSRQQGHEQYF,TGTGCCAGCAGTAGTCGACAACAGGGCCACGAGCAGTACTTC
TRBJ2-1,TRBD1,TRBV30,once,CAWSPDRGRVNEQFF,TGTGCCTGGAGCCCAGACAGGGGGCGGGTCAATGAGCAGTTCTTC
TRBJ2-3,TRBD1,TRBV11-1,NA,CASSSRQGAADTQYF,TGTGCCAGCAGCTCCCGACAGGGAGCGGCAGATACGCAGTATTTT
TRBJ2-1,NA,TRBV20-1,NA,CSALDNEQFF,TGCAGTGCCCTCGACAATGAGCAGTTCTTC
TRBJ1-4,NA,TRBV29-1,NA,CSVEVMEKLFF,TGCAGCGTTGAAGTAATGGAAAAACTGTTTTTT
TRBJ1-6,TRBD1,TRBV10-3,NA,CAISGGGTGGSPLHF,TGTGCCATCAGTGGAGGGGGGACAGGGGGATCACCCCTCCACTTT
TRBJ2-5,TRBD2,TRBV18,few,CASSLAGRETQYF,TGTGCCAGCTCACTAGCGGGACGTGAGACCCAGTACTTC
TRBJ2-2,TRBD2,TRBV2,few,CASKGSGAGTGELFF,TGTGCCAGTAAGGGGAGCGGGGCCGGCACCGGGGAGCTGTTTTTT
TRBJ2-5,TRBD2,TRBV5-8,NA,CASSSPGLAKETQYF,TGTGCCAGCAGCTCTCCGGGACTAGCGAAGGAGACCCAGTACTTC
TRBJ1-2,NA,TRBV29-1,NA,CSVENSLSNYGYTF,TGCAGCGTTGAGAACAGCCTATCTAACTATGGCTACACCTTC
TRBJ1-1,NA,TRBV29-1,few,CSGWGSTEAFF,TGCAGCGGATGGGGGTCGACTGAAGCTTTCTTT
TRBJ1-2,NA,TRBV25-1,NA,CASTPQGGGYTF,TGTGCCAGCACACCACAGGGAGGTGGCTACACCTTC
TRBJ1-5,TRBD1,TRBV27,few,CASSSTGGNQPQHF,TGTGCCAGCAGTTCCACAGGGGGCAATCAGCCCCAGCATTTT
TRBJ1-1,NA,TRBV5-1,NA,CASSLQGAAEAFF,TGCGCCAGCAGCTTGCAAGGGGCAGCTGAAGCTTTCTTT
TRBJ2-7,NA,TRBV10-3,few,CAISDGLSYEQYF,TGTGCCATCAGTGATGGTCTCTCCTACGAGCAGTACTTC
TRBJ1-4,TRBD1,TRBV19,few,CASSSYGTGDEKLFF,TGTGCCAGTAGTAGCTACGGGACAGGGGATGAAAAACTGTTTTTT
TRBJ2-3,TRBD1,TRBV29-1,many,CSVRRGGWTDTQYF,TGCAGCGTCCGGAGAGGGGGCTGGACAGATACGCAGTATTTT
TRBJ2-1,NA,TRBV6-5,few,CASSYSGANEQFF,TGTGCCAGCAGTTACTCGGGGGCTAATGAGCAGTTCTTC
TRBJ1-5,NA,TRBV10-3,NA,CAIKQGQNQPQHF,TGTGCCATCAAGCAGGGTCAAAATCAGCCCCAGCATTTT
TRBJ1-1,NA,TRBV11-2,many,CASSLAPGGKVGFF,TGTGCCAGCAGCTTAGCTCCGGGCGGGAAGGTTGGTTTCTTT
TRBJ2-7,TRBD2,TRBV19,few,CASRAGGEQYF,TGTGCCAGTAGGGCGGGAGGCGAGCAGTACTTC
TRBJ1-2,NA,TRBV28,few,CASIGNNYGYTF,TGTGCCAGCATTGGCAATAACTATGGCTACACCTTC
TRBJ2-3,NA,TRBV5-1,many,CASSLPGGTDTQYF,TGCGCCAGCAGCTTGCCGGGAGGCACAGATACGCAGTATTTT
TRBJ2-7,NA,TRBV5-1,many,CASAPDSSPYEQYF,TGCGCCAGCGCCCCGGATTCCTCCCCCTACGAGCAGTACTTC